Detailed here is one T cell receptor beta chain. The antigen it binds to is not known. No base quality values were provided; no much bigger clone lies one nucleotide off. This sample is part of a study of radiation and T cells in renal cell carcinoma (dated by TCRdb to the early 2020s). Context from the whole study: The samples were drawn from a clinical trial, where primary renal cell carcinomas were treated with 15 Gy of stereotactic body radiation therapy and then removed by nephrectomy 4 weeks afterward. In total, approximately 51 samples, comprising around 26 tumors and some 27 peripheral blood samples, were subjected to TCR beta sequencing. Across all 55 or so samples, approximately 4,000,000 unique CDR3 nucleotide sequences, encoding about 3,000,000 unique CDR3 amino acid sequences, were identified. The study at large found these results: Tracking of blood repertoire dynamics stopped at roughly 29 days after treatment, with no follow-up past that point. Because the trial had a single-armed design, the trial could not examine how radiation dose or scheduling affected the TCR repertoire. Top tumor clonotypes rose in blood from baseline to 2 weeks post-radiation, then contracted by 4 weeks, suggesting transient expansion of tumor-resident clones. Because pretreatment tumor biopsies were not available, the baseline intratumoral presence of clonotypes could not be determined.

What this sample's time point label stands for: baseline pretreatment blood. The treatment or condition label here, explained by the study, means: 15 Gy SBRT to primary tumor, nephrectomy 4 weeks later. To track tumor-enriched clonotypes, serial peripheral blood was sampled from radiation-treated patients at baseline and at 2 weeks and 4 weeks after SBRT. All patients had renal cell carcinoma with clear cell pathology. Genomic DNA for TCR sequencing was prepared using the QIAamp DNA Blood Mini Kit (Qiagen). The analyses included only samples that passed all quality control checks. TCR beta libraries were generated from genomic DNA with the immunoSEQ kit, following the manufacturer's recommendations. To prepare the libraries, a first multiplex PCR with proprietary primers was run, followed by a second PCR that added unique barcodes, and a bead cleanup was done after each round. A positive control reaction and a negative control reaction, both provided in the kit, were run with every batch of samples. The final libraries underwent checking on an Agilent 4200 TapeStation D1000 ScreenTape, volumetric pooling, and quantification by qPCR. Sequencing was performed on an Illumina NextSeq500 using a MidOutput 150-cycle cartridge, with 156 Read1 cycles, 15 Index1 cycles, and the kit custom primers. The pooled library was loaded at 1.0 pM with an approximately 22% PhiX control spike-in. On the authors' methods: Vendor-processed data were analyzed in R, with a clonotype defined as all T cells sharing the same CDR3 nucleotide sequence. For clone abundance analyses, frequencies were normalized to the 10,000 most abundant clones per sample. Public T cell clones, which averaged fewer than five per sample, were excluded before analysis. Tumor-enriched and baseline blood-enriched clonotypes were defined by at least a 32-fold difference in abundance between compartments. A beta-binomial differential abundance model was applied to find clonotypes that expanded or contracted between blood time points. Tumor-blood repertoire similarity was measured with the Baroni-Urbani and Buser coefficient, and groups were compared using two-tailed Wilcoxon tests in R. TCRdb retrieved this table from immuneACCESS and kept in-frame rearrangements only. Not all clones are present; in checked studies, unresolved V genes account for under half, and no reason is known for the remainder. That table furnishes V, J and clone size, whereas the DNA furnished D and trimming. This sample has roughly 100,000 clones in its table, and roughly four fifths of those were observed once. 5% to 6.5% of the sample lies in the top ten.

From V the trimming removes 4 bases and from J it removes 5 bases, while the gene matches leave 14 bases of the junction unaccounted for. CDR1 and CDR2, looked up from the germline V gene, are LGHNA and YNFKEQ. The CDR3 starts with the cysteine, ends with the phenylalanine, and has 17 residues. Of all the DNA, just the CDR3 is kept, 51 bases in frame from base 1. The chain joins TRBV4-2 to TRBJ2-5, with 9 junctional bases fitting TRBD2. The receptor comes from a man aged 55 to 70 with renal cell carcinoma. The material sequenced was blood, taken from a patient whose treatment included radiotherapy and nephrectomy. The DNA is as follows: TGTGCCAGCAGCCTCAACCTCCCGGGACTAGCCCCCGAGACCCAGTACTTC. This sequence encodes CASSLNLPGLAPETQYF.